This T cell receptor beta chain originates from a study of radiotherapy plus CTLA-4 blockade in lung cancer. Study-wide background: Among enrolled patients, approximately 18% responded and 25% to 35% achieved disease control. Whole-study results and caveats: Peripheral blood showed expansion of tumor-derived TCR clones after radiotherapy and ipilimumab. Response, reportedly, was best predicted by interferon-beta along with early blood T cell clone dynamics.

Points on this clone: The antigen remains unidentified.

Enrolled patients, whose metastatic non-small-cell lung cancer was chemo-refractory, received focal radiation plus CTLA-4 blockade with ipilimumab. The method was immunoSEQ multiplex PCR; TCRdb's version includes in-frame clones alone and lacks a portion of them. Of about 40,000 clones listed, approximately 86% are singletons. The CDR3 is 13 residues long. The germline gives CDR1 SEHNR, CDR2 FQNEAQ (reference sequence). Trimming stripped 5 bases from V and 13 bases from J, with 17 bases between. The sequencing here drew on peripheral blood, taken from a patient treated with radiotherapy plus ipilimumab. The chain recombines TRBV7-9 with TRBJ1-4; D unclear. The sequence was collected from a human donor with non-small cell lung cancer whose response to radiotherapy plus ipilimumab could not be evaluated. This CDR3 reads CASSPTSLKGLFF. CDR3 DNA: TGTGCCAGCAGCCCAACATCACTAAAAGGACTGTTTTTT.